A single T cell receptor beta chain is shown here with its context. Antigen unknown. Data came from immunoSEQ multiplex PCR; TCRdb stores just in-frame clones and leaves some out. The table lists roughly 29,000 clones, about nine tenths of them singletons, with under 4% in the top ten. V was trimmed by 2 bases and J by 0 bases, leaving 11 bases between them. CDR1 is SGHAT, CDR2 FQNNGV, per germline. There are 16 residues in the CDR3. Time point of the sample: newly diagnosed, previously untreated cHL patient sample. As a comparison, the study used PBMCs from newly diagnosed, untreated classical Hodgkin lymphoma. These data originate in a study of PD-1 blockade in classical Hodgkin lymphoma. Regarding the study as a whole: Compared with healthy donors, newly diagnosed patients reportedly showed lower baseline TCR diversity.

The chain couples TRBV11-2 to TRBJ2-4, with a weak D call TRBD2 (6 bases). The source material was peripheral blood mononuclear cells (PBMCs). This TCR derives from a human donor with classical Hodgkin lymphoma. The CDR3 spells CASSLSWGLAKNIQYF. CDR3 nucleotides: TGTGCCAGCAGCTTATCATGGGGACTAGCCAAAAACATTCAGTACTTC. Filled out from reference TRBV11-2 and TRBJ2-4, the complete variable domain reads EAGVAQSPRYKIIEKRQSVAFWCNPISGHATLYWYQQILGQGPKLLIQFQNNGVVDDSQLPKDRFSAERLKGVDSTLKIQPAKLEDSAVYLCASSLSWGLAKNIQYFGAGTRLSVL.